This T cell receptor beta chain was recovered during a study of molecular identifiers for immune sequencing clone quantification. Findings of the study overall: Single-cell amounts of spiked Jurkat TCR RNA were reportedly detectable among roughly 1 million naive cells. The share of molecules held by clones above 20 RNA copies was over 98% in effector cells and under 1% in naive cells.

Many counts were recorded for this clonotype. Antigen specificity is unknown. CDR3 length: 13 residues. Germline CDR1 SEHNR, CDR2 FQNEAQ (reference sequence). Trimming removed 5 bases at V and 8 bases at J, with 15 bases between. TCRdb analysed the PCR reads with MiXCR anew, one entry per CDR3 protein. The sample yields 550,000 to 750,000 distinct CDR3 sequences, just under 20% seen once. The clonotype was recovered from a human donor in good health. Some libraries in this study had Jurkat cell RNA spiked in. Sequencing was carried out using naive CD8+ T cells from blood, with Jurkat cell RNA spiked in. Subset noted: FACS-sorted CD8+CD4-CCR7+CD45RA+ naive T cells. The rearrangement links TRBV7-9 to TRBJ2-5; D possibly corresponds to TRBD2 (5 bases). The DNA of the CDR3 is TGTGCCAGCAGCCACGCGGATCGGGGAACCCAGTACTTC. Protein product: CASSHADRGTQYF.